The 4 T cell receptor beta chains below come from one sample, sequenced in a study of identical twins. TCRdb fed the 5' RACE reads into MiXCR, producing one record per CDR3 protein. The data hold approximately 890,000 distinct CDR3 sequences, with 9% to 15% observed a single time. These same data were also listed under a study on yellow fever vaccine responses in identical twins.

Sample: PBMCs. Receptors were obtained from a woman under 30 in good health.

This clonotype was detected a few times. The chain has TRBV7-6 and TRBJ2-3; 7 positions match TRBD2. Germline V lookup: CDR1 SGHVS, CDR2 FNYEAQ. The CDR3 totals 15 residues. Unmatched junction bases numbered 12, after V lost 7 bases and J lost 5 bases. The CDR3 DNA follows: TGTGCCAGCATCCCCGCCGGGACTAATCGAGATACGCAGTATTTT. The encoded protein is CASIPAGTNRDTQYF.

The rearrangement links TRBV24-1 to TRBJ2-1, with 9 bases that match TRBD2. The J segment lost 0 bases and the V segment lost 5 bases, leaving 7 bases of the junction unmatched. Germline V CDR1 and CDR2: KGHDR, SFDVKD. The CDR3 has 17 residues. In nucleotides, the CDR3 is TGTGCCACCAGTGCTGGCCCTAGCGGGACCTCCTACAATGAGCAGTTCTTC. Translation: CATSAGPSGTSYNEQFF.

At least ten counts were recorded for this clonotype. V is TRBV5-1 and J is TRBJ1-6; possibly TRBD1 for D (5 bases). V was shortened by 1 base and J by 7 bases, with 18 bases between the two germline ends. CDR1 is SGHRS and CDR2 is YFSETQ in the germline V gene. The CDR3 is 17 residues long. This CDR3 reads CASSLLARAEQNSPLHF. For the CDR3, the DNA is TGCGCCAGCAGCTTGCTAGCCAGGGCTGAACAAAATTCACCCCTCCACTTT.

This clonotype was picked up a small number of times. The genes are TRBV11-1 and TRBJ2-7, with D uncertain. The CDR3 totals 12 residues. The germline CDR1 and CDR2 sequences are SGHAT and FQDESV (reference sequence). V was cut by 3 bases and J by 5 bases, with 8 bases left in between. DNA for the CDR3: TGTGCCAGCAGCTTTGGCCCGAACGAGCAGTACTTC. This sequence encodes CASSFGPNEQYF.